This TCR beta chain is from a study of regulatory T cells in long-lasting Graves disease. The time point here: newly diagnosed GD, antithyroid drugs for less than 3 months. Extracted PBMC RNA gave rise to the TCR library. This clonotype has a handful of counts. Its antigen is unknown. A read error likely explains this, since a far larger clone differs by one base. Points from the study as a whole: Persistent disease showed a preference for TRBV28, TRBJ1-2 and TRBJ2-5.

Relying on iRepertoire HTBI primers and Arm-PCR of CDR3 regions, the team built TCR beta libraries. TCRdb re-called the multiplex PCR reads through MiXCR, storing one row per CDR3 protein. The sample holds 400,000 to 500,000 distinct CDR3 sequences, 14% seen once. The CDR3 loop spans 14 amino acids. Germline loops: CDR1 SGHAT, CDR2 FQNNGV. The same data also went into a second study, on T cells in Graves' hyperthyroidism and ophthalmopathy.

Sample: peripheral blood mononuclear cells (PBMCs), taken at new diagnosis, from a patient treated with antithyroid drugs. The J gene is TRBJ2-7, the V gene TRBV11-2; 12 bases fit TRBD2. This receptor was taken from a woman in her forties or fifties with Graves disease. The CDR3 nucleotides read TGTGTCAGCAGCCTAGCGGGAGGGCCCTACGAGCAGTACTTC. This gives the protein CVSSLAGGPYEQYF.